Presented here are 2 T cell receptor beta chains from one specimen sequenced in a study of shared clonotypes between healthy human individuals. Only in-frame clones appear in the TCRdb table, and some are missing; sequencing was by immunoSEQ multiplex PCR. Counted here are 1,400,000 or so clones, less than 99% occurring once; the ten biggest clones make up approximately 0.38%. The source material was naive CD4+ T cells sorted from blood. Subset of the sample: CD45RA+ positively selected. The receptors originated from a young man in good health.

V is TRBV28 and J is TRBJ2-1; 7 positions agree with TRBD2. The CDR3 sequence is 15 residues long. Germline-derived CDR1 and CDR2 are MDHEN and SYDVKM. The J segment lost 4 bases and the V segment lost 7 bases, leaving 10 bases of the junction unmatched. CDR3 DNA: TGTGCCAGCACCATGACCGGGACTACGTACAATGAGCAGTTCTTC. It yields the protein CASTMTGTTYNEQFF. The entire variable domain, with the rest obtained from reference TRBV28 and TRBJ2-1, is as follows: DVKVTQSSRYLVKRTGEKVFLECVQDMDHENMFWYRQDPGLGLRLIYFSYDVKMKEKGDIPEGYSVSREKKERFSLILESASTNQTSMYLCASTMTGTTYNEQFFGPGTRLTVL.

The chain uses TRBV10-2 and TRBJ2-7; 7 bases are a match to TRBD2. CDR3 length equals 15 residues. V trimming: 6 bases; J trimming: 7 bases; junction bases outside the gene matches: 15. Germline CDR1 WSHSY, CDR2 SAAADI. The CDR3 nucleotides are TGCGCCAGCAGGGAAACGCCGGGGTCGGGAGGTGAGCAGTACTTC. Its translation: CASRETPGSGGEQYF.